A single sample is the source of the 32 T cell receptor beta chains below, sequenced in a study of PD-1 blockade in classical Hodgkin lymphoma. Sample time point: cycle 4 day 1 (C4D1), after more than 5 weeks of nivolumab. Following autologous stem cell transplantation, relapse occurred in every patient, and exposure to brentuximab vedotin varied. Profiling relied on immunoSEQ multiplex PCR, and the TCRdb table lists in-frame clones only, not all of them. The sample includes roughly 10,000 clones, approximately 90% of them seen just once. The source was peripheral blood mononuclear cells (PBMCs), collected before the fourth cycle of nivolumab. These receptors were obtained from a human donor with classical Hodgkin lymphoma.

The rearrangement joins TRBV10-1 to TRBJ2-5, with D perhaps matching TRBD1 (6 bases). V lost 6 bases and J 4 bases, leaving 18 bases between the germline ends. CDR3 length: 15 residues. Germline V CDR1 and CDR2: WNHNN, SYGVQD (reference sequence). Written as DNA, the CDR3 is TGCGCCAGCAGCGATTTACAGGGAAAGAGAGAGACCCAGTACTTC. Residues: CASSDLQGKRETQYF.

This clone was observed a handful of times. V usage is TRBV5-8 and J usage is TRBJ2-1, with D unresolved. V was shortened by 0 bases and J by 8 bases, with 18 bases between the two germline ends. This CDR3 is 16 amino acids long. Germline V gives CDR1 SGHTS, CDR2 YDEGEE. For the CDR3, the DNA is TGTGCCAGCAGCTTGGAAGGCCTAACTCTTAAAGATGAGCAGTTCTTC. Its protein is CASSLEGLTLKDEQFF.

The genes are TRBV5-6 and TRBJ2-3; D might be TRBD1 (6 bases). The CDR3 runs to 14 residues. Germline V CDR1 and CDR2: SGHDT, YYEEEE. V dropped 5 bases and J dropped 8 bases, with 18 bases sitting between them. CDR3 nucleotide sequence: TGTGCCAGCAGGAGACAGGCTCGAGAGGGTACGCAGTATTTT. Translating it yields CASRRQAREGTQYF. The entire variable domain, with the rest obtained from reference TRBV5-6 and TRBJ2-3, is as follows: DAGVTQSPTHLIKTRGQQVTLRCSPKSGHDTVSWYQQALGQGPQFIFQYYEEEERQRGNFPDRFSGHQFPNYSSELNVNALLLGDSALYLCASRRQAREGTQYFGPGTRLTVL.

A single count supports this clone. The chain has TRBV6-5 and TRBJ2-7, with D tentatively TRBD1 (5 bases). CDR1 and CDR2 (germline): MNHEY, SVGAGI. Trimming removed 5 bases at V and 0 bases at J, with 11 bases between. The CDR3 has 14 residues. CDR3 sequence reads: CASSTVGPSYEQYF. In DNA form, the CDR3 reads TGTGCCAGCAGTACCGTGGGGCCCTCCTACGAGCAGTACTTC.

The J gene is TRBJ1-1, the V gene TRBV9; maybe TRBD1 (6 bases). With 0 bases removed from V and 4 bases from J, the gap between germline ends came to 13 bases. Germline V gene data show CDR1 as SGDLS and CDR2 as YYNGEE. The CDR3 sequence is 15 residues long. Written as DNA, the CDR3 is TGTGCCAGCAGCGTAGGAGGGGAGGGGGTCACTGAAGCTTTCTTT. Translated: CASSVGGEGVTEAFF.

The genes are TRBV6-6 and TRBJ2-7; D might be TRBD1 (6 bases). CDR3 size: 11 residues. The germline V gene has CDR1 MNHNY and CDR2 SVGAGI (reference sequence). Trimming took off 7 bases at V and 6 bases at J, with 10 bases between the two ends. CDR3 DNA sequence: TGTGCCAGCATAATCAGGGGCGAGCAGTACTTC. Protein sequence: CASIIRGEQYF.

This chain joins TRBV5-1 and TRBJ1-1; D not certain. The CDR3 extends over 11 amino acids. Per germline, CDR1 SGHRS and CDR2 YFSETQ. The germline V and J ends were trimmed by 0 bases and 3 bases, with 0 bases remaining between them. DNA for the CDR3: TGCGCCAGCAGCTTGGACACTGAAGCTTTCTTT. This translates into CASSLDTEAFF.

The chain recombines TRBV28 with TRBJ2-3, with D unresolved. The CDR3 has 13 amino acids. The V gene lost 8 bases and the J gene lost 2 bases, with 11 bases spanning the gap. Germline V CDR1 and CDR2: MDHEN, SYDVKM. The CDR3 DNA follows: TGTGCCAGCCGTACGGTAGACACAGATACGCAGTATTTT. Its protein is CASRTVDTDTQYF.

This chain joins TRBV7-2 and TRBJ2-2, with 7 bases fitting TRBD2. The germline V gene encodes CDR1 SGHTA and CDR2 FQGNSA. Unmatched junction bases numbered 7, after V lost 5 bases and J lost 1 base. This CDR3 spans 16 amino acids. As DNA, the CDR3 is TGTGCCAGCAGCCCTAGCGGCGGAGTGAACACCGGGGAGCTGTTTTTT. Its translation: CASSPSGGVNTGELFF.

The rearrangement links TRBV18 to TRBJ1-1, with D unclear. CDR3 length: 12 residues. With 6 bases removed from V and 6 bases from J, the gap between germline ends came to 11 bases. In germline, CDR1 is KGHSH, CDR2 LQKENI. CDR3 bases: TGTGCCAGCTCCCTGCGAGGGCCTGAAGCTTTCTTT. Its protein product is CASSLRGPEAFF.

J is TRBJ2-1 and V is TRBV6-6; perhaps TRBD1 as D (6 bases). The germline V gene encodes CDR1 MNHNY and CDR2 SVGAGI (reference sequence). Trimming took off 5 bases at V and 10 bases at J, with 18 bases between the two ends. The CDR3 has 14 amino acids. CDR3 residues: CASSPPRQGCEQFF. The CDR3 nucleotides read TGTGCCAGCAGTCCCCCGAGGCAGGGGTGCGAGCAGTTCTTC.

This chain joins TRBV14 and TRBJ2-5; 10 bases align to TRBD1. The CDR3 length is 16 residues. With V trimmed by 1 base and J by 5 bases, 7 bases remained unmatched. CDR1 and CDR2 from the germline V gene are SGHDN and FVKESK. For the CDR3, the DNA is TGTGCCAGCAGCCAAGGGAGAGGACAGGGGGACGAGACCCAGTACTTC. As protein: CASSQGRGQGDETQYF.

The chain is built from TRBV13 and TRBJ2-7; perhaps D is TRBD1 or TRBD2 (5 bases each). Germline V CDR1 and CDR2: PRHDT, FYEKMQ (reference sequence). This CDR3 is built from 13 residues. Between the trimmed V and J ends, which lost 5 bases and 7 bases, there was a span of 15 bases. The DNA of the CDR3 is TGTGCCAGCAGCACCGGACGGGGCCGGGAGCAGTACTTC. Translating gives CASSTGRGREQYF.

The V and J genes are TRBV27 and TRBJ2-2; 9 bases agree with TRBD1. The CDR3 length is 15 residues. With V trimmed by 5 bases and J by 1 base, 2 bases remained unmatched. The germline CDR1 and CDR2 sequences are MNHEY and SMNVEV (reference sequence). Written as DNA, the CDR3 is TGTGCCAGCAGTGGACAGGGGTGGAACACCGGGGAGCTGTTTTTT. Protein sequence: CASSGQGWNTGELFF.

The chain recombines TRBV9 with TRBJ1-2; no clear D gene. This CDR3 comprises 14 residues. Germline V gives CDR1 SGDLS, CDR2 YYNGEE. Trimming left V 0 bases short and J 2 bases short, with 8 bases between. The CDR3 protein is CASSVGLLNYGYTF. The CDR3 bases are TGTGCCAGCAGCGTAGGTCTTCTCAACTATGGCTACACCTTC.

The chain carries TRBV5-1 and TRBJ2-1, with a tentative D call TRBD1 (6 bases). This CDR3 is 18 amino acids long. With 1 base removed from V and 4 bases from J, the gap between germline ends came to 21 bases. CDR1 is SGHRS, CDR2 YFSETQ, per germline. CDR3 sequence (DNA): TGCGCCAGCAGCTTGATTCCGGCAGGGGTTGGGATGTACAATGAGCAGTTCTTC. This sequence encodes CASSLIPAGVGMYNEQFF.

The chain couples TRBV28 to TRBJ2-5, with D uncertain. This CDR3 contains 13 residues. From germline, CDR1 is MDHEN and CDR2 SYDVKM. V was clipped by 3 bases and J by 5 bases, with 10 bases between them. The CDR3, as DNA: TGTGCCAGCAGTTTGGTGAATAGGGAGACCCAGTACTTC. This codes for CASSLVNRETQYF.

The J gene is TRBJ2-7, the V gene TRBV27, with D perhaps matching TRBD2 (5 bases). This CDR3 spans 13 amino acids. Germline V CDR1 and CDR2: MNHEY, SMNVEV (reference sequence). V gave up 0 bases and J gave up 5 bases, with 8 bases separating them. The CDR3 DNA reads TGTGCCAGCAGTTTATCGAGGGTCCACGAGCAGTACTTC. This sequence encodes CASSLSRVHEQYF.

This clone appeared a single time. This chain links TRBV5-5 with TRBJ2-2; D is unresolved. V was shortened by 1 base and J by 10 bases, with 8 bases between the two germline ends. The CDR3 length is 12 residues. Per the germline V gene, CDR1 is SGHKS and CDR2 is YYEKEE (reference sequence). The CDR3 region is CASSLISEELFF. Written as DNA, the CDR3 is TGTGCCAGCAGCTTGATCTCGGAGGAGCTGTTTTTT.

The rearrangement links TRBV18 to TRBJ1-2; D gene unclear. This CDR3 comprises 15 residues. Germline lookup yields CDR1 KGHSH and CDR2 LQKENI. V lost 6 bases and J 6 bases, leaving 20 bases between the germline ends. CDR3: CASSHRNDPSNGYTF. As DNA, the CDR3 is TGTGCCAGCTCTCACCGAAATGATCCTTCTAATGGCTACACCTTC. The full variable domain, rest sourced from reference TRBV18 and TRBJ1-2, is NAGVMQNPRHLVRRRGQEARLRCSPMKGHSHVYWYRQLPEEGLKFMVYLQKENIIDESGMPKERFSAEFPKEGPSILRIQQVVRGDSAAYFCASSHRNDPSNGYTFGSGTRLTVV.

The V gene is TRBV5-1, the J gene TRBJ1-2; 7 positions match TRBD1. With 4 bases clipped from V and 1 base from J, the junction kept 4 bases outside the gene matches. The CDR3 runs to 14 residues. Germline V gene data show CDR1 as SGHRS and CDR2 as YFSETQ. The CDR3 sequence: CASSPDRVNYGYTF. The CDR3 DNA is TGCGCCAGCAGCCCAGACAGGGTTAACTATGGCTACACCTTC.

To note about this clone: The junction departs from the called germline gene at one end, perhaps through a read error. V gene TRBV4-3 combines with J gene TRBJ2-5; no definite D call. Germline CDR1 reads LGHNA; CDR2 reads YSLEER. The CDR3 is 12 amino acids. The CDR3 region has the DNA TGCGCCAGCAGGCAAGAGGAGTCTACCCAGTACTTC. Translation: CASRQEESTQYF.

Only one count was recorded for this clone. J is TRBJ1-6 and V is TRBV19; D might be TRBD1 (5 bases). With 4 bases removed from V and 7 bases from J, the gap between germline ends came to 14 bases. Germline CDR1 LNHDA, CDR2 SQIVND (reference sequence). The CDR3 contains 15 residues. Written as DNA, the CDR3 is TGTGCCAGTAGTAAGCAACTTTGGGGGAATTCACCCCTCCACTTT. It codes for CASSKQLWGNSPLHF.

The J gene is TRBJ1-3, the V gene TRBV18; no clear D gene. In germline, CDR1 is KGHSH, CDR2 LQKENI. CDR3 length equals 15 residues. Trimming left V 5 bases short and J 0 bases short, with 11 bases between. The chain's CDR3 is CASSSDGNSGNTIYF. The DNA for the CDR3 is TGTGCCAGCTCATCCGACGGGAACTCTGGAAACACCATATATTTT.

This clone was seen more than once but under ten times. V gene TRBV18 combines with J gene TRBJ1-2; possible D gene TRBD1, 6 bases. V lost 7 bases to trimming and J lost 8 bases, with 20 bases between them. Germline V gives CDR1 KGHSH, CDR2 LQKENI. This CDR3 contains 14 residues. CDR3 nucleotide sequence: TGTGCCAGCTTACCGGATCCGGGGGCCGGGGGCTACACCTTC. This codes for CASLPDPGAGGYTF.

The CDR3 here is CASSLARGAFF. CDR3 DNA: TGTGCCAGCAGCTTAGCGCGGGGGGCTTTCTTT. The rearrangement links TRBV11-2 to TRBJ1-1, with D perhaps matching TRBD1 (5 bases). The CDR3 length is 11 residues. V lost 1 base to trimming and J lost 11 bases, with 8 bases between them. Germline values: CDR1 SGHAT, CDR2 FQNNGV. The full variable domain, completed using reference TRBV11-2 and TRBJ1-1, is EAGVAQSPRYKIIEKRQSVAFWCNPISGHATLYWYQQILGQGPKLLIQFQNNGVVDDSQLPKDRFSAERLKGVDSTLKIQPAKLEDSAVYLCASSLARGAFFGQGTRLTVV.

The CDR3 is CASSRNTDTQYF. The CDR3 coding sequence is TGTGCCAGCAGCCGTAATACAGATACGCAGTATTTT. The chain combines TRBV6-1 with TRBJ2-3; D ambiguous. The V and J ends lost 6 bases and 3 bases respectively, with 7 bases between them. Germline V gene data show CDR1 as MNHNS and CDR2 as SASEGT. The CDR3 sequence is 12 residues long.

This chain links TRBV27 with TRBJ2-2; 10 nucleotides match TRBD1. After removal of 10 bases from V and 4 bases from J, the junction contained 9 bases not matched to a gene. CDR1 MNHEY and CDR2 SMNVEV come from the germline V gene (reference sequence). The CDR3 is made up of 15 amino acids. This CDR3 is CATLNRDRGTGELFF. DNA for the CDR3: TGTGCCACTCTAAACCGGGACAGGGGCACCGGGGAGCTGTTTTTT.

Written as DNA, the CDR3 is TGTGCCAGCAGCTTCCAGGGTTGGGCGGATCAGCCCCAGCATTTT. It translates to CASSFQGWADQPQHF. The J gene is TRBJ1-5, the V gene TRBV5-8; a weak D match, TRBD1 (5 bases). Germline V gene lookup returns CDR1 SGHTS and CDR2 YDEGEE. Trimming shortened V by 2 bases and J by 5 bases, and 14 bases separated the two germline ends. The CDR3 has 15 amino acids.

This rearrangement joins TRBV28 to TRBJ1-2, with TRBD1 matching over 9 bases. This CDR3 region has 14 residues. Germline V gene lookup returns CDR1 MDHEN and CDR2 SYDVKM. The junction had 8 bases not matched to a gene; V was cut back by 4 bases and J by 8 bases. The CDR3 reads CASSSPGTGRGYTF. The CDR3, as DNA: TGTGCCAGCAGTTCACCCGGGACAGGGAGAGGCTACACCTTC.

The V call is TRBV21-1, the J call TRBJ1-6. TRBV21-1 is shown as a pseudogene. The CDR3 extends over 11 amino acids. The CDR3 is CASSKIKDVHF. The CDR3 DNA sequence: TGTGCCAGCAGCAAAATCAAGGACGTCCACTTT.

In its sample, this clone was seen once. CDR3 in DNA: TGTGCCAGCAGTTACTCGGCGGGGGGGTACAAAAACATTCAGTACTTC. This encodes CASSYSAGGYKNIQYF. This chain uses TRBV6-5 with TRBJ2-4, with 9 positions matching TRBD2. The CDR3 totals 16 residues. Trimming at V came to 0 bases and at J to 3 bases, leaving 3 bases not matched to a gene. Germline CDR1 MNHEY, CDR2 SVGAGI.